The T cell receptor beta chain under discussion was sequenced for a study of cytomegalovirus exposure and HLA in healthy donors. Overall study context: Both the approximately 120 validation repertoires and the 666 first-cohort repertoires used the same platform, as reported by a later analysis. Study-wide findings and caveats: The tendency of first-cohort TCR clusters to co-occur in the roughly 120 validation repertoires was identified by a subsequent analysis. The study put some 160 TCR beta chains on its list as cytomegalovirus-associated. Specificity of three CMV-associated chains for CMV antigens was verified in vitro.

TCRdb's copy holds only in-frame clones and misses some; the assay was immunoSEQ multiplex PCR. The top ten clones hold 4.4% of a sample with some 60,000 clones, around 96% of them seen once. Trimming left V 6 bases short and J 3 bases short, with 8 bases between. CDR1 SGHDT and CDR2 YYEEEE come from the germline V gene. There are 12 residues in the CDR3. Notes on this clone: As yet, its antigen is unknown.

The source is a young man in good health and CMV-seropositive. Specimen: PBMCs. This chain uses TRBV5-6 with TRBJ2-3; D not certain. The CDR3 sequence is CASNRQTDTQYF. DNA for the CDR3: TGTGCCAGCAACCGACAAACAGATACGCAGTATTTT. Supplemented by reference TRBV5-6 and TRBJ2-3, the full variable domain reads DAGVTQSPTHLIKTRGQQVTLRCSPKSGHDTVSWYQQALGQGPQFIFQYYEEEERQRGNFPDRFSGHQFPNYSSELNVNALLLGDSALYLCASNRQTDTQYFGPGTRLTVL.